This T cell receptor (beta chain) was obtained from a study of cytomegalovirus exposure and HLA in healthy donors (dated by TCRdb to 2017 to 2019). About the full investigation: According to a later analysis, the approximately 120 validation repertoires were produced on the same platform as the 700 or so repertoires of the first cohort. High-throughput TCR immunosequencing, statistical association of individual TCRs with disease status, and machine learning were combined to predict cytomegalovirus infection status. Besides the first cohort of 550 to 750 subjects, a separate validation cohort made up of 120 or so different subjects was used. The aim of the study was to test whether cataloging public T cell receptors could identify signatures of past pathogen exposure. Findings and caveats that apply to the study as a whole: Three of the identified cytomegalovirus-associated TCR beta chains were confirmed in vitro to be specific for cytomegalovirus antigens. In both the original and validation cohorts, the classifier was reported to diagnose cytomegalovirus status with high specificity and sensitivity. According to the authors, the approach could potentially be generalized to other disease states and immunological phenotypes. A later analysis lacked HLA typing for the validation cohort, so it scored co-occurrence in that cohort across all 110 or so repertoires. A later analysis found that TCRs clustered in the first cohort also tended to co-occur in the roughly 120 validation repertoires, with 90% to 95% of cluster scores above 0. Most TCR sequences were seen in very few donors, while some public TCRs were found in many individuals. The study gave a list of 150 to 200 TCR beta chains associated with cytomegalovirus.

The library was produced with the immunoSEQ multiplex PCR assay. From the authors' description of their analysis: A statistical classification framework was built to diagnose cytomegalovirus status from the catalog of TCR beta chain sequences. The source is immuneACCESS, and TCRdb retained only in-frame sequences with V and J called. Part of the clones is not carried over; for the studies checked, unresolved V genes explain less than half of this, and the remainder is unexplained. V and J calls and clone size follow that table, whereas D and trimming were derived from the DNA. The sample table lists around 150,000 clones, approximately 82% of them with a count of one. The top ten constitute less than 35% of the sample. The donors belonged to the validation cohort of approximately 130 subjects, which was separate from the 666-subject first cohort. There are 15 amino acids in the CDR3, from cysteine to phenylalanine inclusive. The retained sequence is limited to the CDR3, 45 bases, with the frame set at the first base. The germline V gene supplies CDR1 SGDLS and CDR2 YYNGEE. Germline trimming amounts to 2 bases on V and 4 bases on J, with 8 as the count of junction bases outside the gene matches.

This clone was seen just once. It has no known antigen specificity. Base qualities are not recorded, but no much larger clone differs from it by a single base. Rearrangement joined TRBV9 to TRBJ2-7, with TRBD2 matching 8 junction bases. The origin of this receptor is a man in his thirties or forties in good health and CMV-seropositive. Sequencing used PBMCs. The CDR3 reads as follows: CASSVSSSGVYEQYF. Read as DNA, the sequence is TGTGCCAGCAGCGTTTCAAGTAGCGGGGTTTACGAGCAGTACTTC.